The 6 T cell receptor beta chains below all came from one sample that was sequenced in a study of metastatic and nonmetastatic thyroid tumors. From the PCR reads, TCRdb re-called clones with MiXCR. The sample contains 20,000 or so clones, 15% to 20% of which appear only once. Patients had received no treatment of any kind before thyroid surgery. The sequenced material came from tumor tissue. The receptors come from a female donor with papillary thyroid cancer or a benign thyroid nodule (not recorded which). Some clones in this sample may be carry-over from other donors' samples.

This clone occurred many times. The V gene is TRBV24-1, the J gene TRBJ2-5; 7 bases align to TRBD1. Unmatched junction bases numbered 4, after V lost 6 bases and J lost 1 base. Looked up from germline, CDR1 is KGHDR and CDR2 is SFDVKD. The CDR3 sequence is 14 residues long. The CDR3 DNA sequence: TGTGCCACCAGTAGTAGACAGGGCCAAGAGACCCAGTACTTC. It yields the protein CATSSRQGQETQYF.

This clone appeared many times. Other nucleotide sequences in the sample specify the same CDR3. The V and J genes are TRBV27 and TRBJ1-1; no clear D gene. Per germline, CDR1 MNHEY and CDR2 SMNVEV (reference sequence). The CDR3 has 12 amino acids. Trimming took 7 bases from V and 0 from J, leaving 6 bases between them. For the CDR3, the DNA is TGTGCCAGCAAAGATGTGAACACTGAAGCTTTCTTT. This translates into CASKDVNTEAFF.

This clone was counted ten times or more. The J gene is TRBJ1-3, the V gene TRBV20-1, with a weak D call TRBD1 (6 bases). The CDR3 contains 15 residues. V shed 4 bases and J shed 0 bases, with 13 bases lying between them. Germline V gene lookup returns CDR1 DFQATT and CDR2 SNEGSKA (reference sequence). In DNA form, the CDR3 reads TGCAGTGCTAAGGGGGGGGGCGTCTCTGGAAACACCATATATTTT. It is translated as CSAKGGGVSGNTIYF.

This clone has ten or more counts. One base away lies a much larger clone, so this may be a sequencing read error. The sample holds other DNA sequences that translate to the same CDR3. The chain carries TRBV28 and TRBJ2-5; TRBD1 agrees at 8 bases. The CDR3 has 16 amino acids. Germline lookup yields CDR1 MDHEN and CDR2 SYDVKM. The CDR3 DNA reads as TGTGCCAGCAGCCCCTACGGACAGGGCGCCCAAGAAACCCAGTACTTC. Amino acids: CASSPYGQGAQETQYF.

This clone was observed many times. The chain employs TRBV16 and TRBJ2-1, with D perhaps matching TRBD1 (6 bases). CDR3 size: 15 residues. The germline V gene has CDR1 KGHSY and CDR2 FQNENV. Trimming pared 2 bases from V and 8 bases from J, leaving 16 bases between. CDR3 sequence: CASSQPGQGLDEQFF. For the CDR3, the DNA is TGTGCCAGCAGCCAACCGGGCCAGGGGCTGGATGAGCAGTTCTTC.

Of note for this clone: A clone one base away is much larger, so this may be a read error. V gene TRBV5-1 combines with J gene TRBJ2-7; D assignment may be TRBD1 or TRBD2 (5 bases each). Germline V gives CDR1 SGHRS, CDR2 YFSETQ. Trimming stripped 2 bases from V and 2 bases from J, with 14 bases between. This CDR3 region has 15 residues. CDR3 in amino acids: CASSFGVVGAYEQYF. CDR3 DNA: TGCGCCAGCAGCTTCGGGGTCGTAGGGGCCTACGAGCAGTACTTC.